This T cell receptor beta chain was sequenced during a study of T-cell memory formation after mild COVID-19. Overall study context: Across donors, TCR clusters were largely donor specific.

TCRdb passed the 5' RACE reads through MiXCR, listing each CDR3 protein once. The sample lists 300,000 to 350,000 distinct CDR3 sequences, 19% seen once, with around 21% in the top ten. Sequenced input: PBMCs or a T cell subset sorted from them (not recorded which). This receptor was taken from a man aged 18-30 years who had mild COVID-19 (a few samples of this study predate the infection). Cell type and time point are not known.

The CDR3 loop is CASSSVGPYNEQFF. As DNA, the CDR3 is TGTGCCAGCAGCTCCGTGGGGCCCTACAATGAGCAGTTCTTC. The chain has TRBV5-4 and TRBJ2-1, with TRBD1 as a possible D gene (5 bases). Trimming cost V 3 bases and J 2 bases, with 9 bases left between them. Germline values: CDR1 SGHNT, CDR2 YYREEE (reference sequence). The CDR3 consists of 14 residues.